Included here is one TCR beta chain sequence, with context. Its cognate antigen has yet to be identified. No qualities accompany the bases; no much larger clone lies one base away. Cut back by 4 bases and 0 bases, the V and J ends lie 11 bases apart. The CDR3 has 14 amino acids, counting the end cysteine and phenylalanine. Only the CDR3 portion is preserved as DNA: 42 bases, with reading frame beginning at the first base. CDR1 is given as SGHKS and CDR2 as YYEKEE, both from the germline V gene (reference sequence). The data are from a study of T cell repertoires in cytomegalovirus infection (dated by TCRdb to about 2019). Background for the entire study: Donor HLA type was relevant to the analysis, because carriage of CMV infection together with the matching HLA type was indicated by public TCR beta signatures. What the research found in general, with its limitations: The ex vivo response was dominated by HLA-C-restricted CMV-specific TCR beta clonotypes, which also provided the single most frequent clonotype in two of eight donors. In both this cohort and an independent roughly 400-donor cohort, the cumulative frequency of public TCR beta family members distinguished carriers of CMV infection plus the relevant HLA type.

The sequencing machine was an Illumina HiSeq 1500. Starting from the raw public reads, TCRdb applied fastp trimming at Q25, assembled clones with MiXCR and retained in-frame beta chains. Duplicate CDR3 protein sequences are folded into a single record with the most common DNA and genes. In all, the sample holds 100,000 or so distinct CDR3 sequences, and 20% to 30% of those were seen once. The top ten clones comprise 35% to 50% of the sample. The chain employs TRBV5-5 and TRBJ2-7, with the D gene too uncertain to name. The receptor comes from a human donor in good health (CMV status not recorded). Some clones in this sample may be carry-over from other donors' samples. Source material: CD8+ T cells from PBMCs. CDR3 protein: CASSPSSYSYEQYF. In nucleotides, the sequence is TGTGCCAGCAGCCCCAGCAGCTACTCCTACGAGCAGTACTTC.